This TCR beta chain was recorded in a study of T cells in Graves' hyperthyroidism and ophthalmopathy. Per germline, CDR1 SQVTM and CDR2 ANQGSEA. The V end lost 8 bases, the J end lost 0 bases, and 13 bases lay between the germline ends. There are 14 residues in the CDR3. Amplified regions were TCR beta CDR3 sequences from RNA transcripts. HTBI primers were the set used in a first-round RT-PCR of the TCR CDR3. TCRdb reprocessed the multiplex PCR reads with MiXCR, giving one entry per CDR3 protein. The sample gives about 700,000 distinct CDR3 sequences, about 14% of which show up once; about a tenth is in the top ten.

The chain recombines TRBV29-1 with TRBJ2-2; D is perhaps TRBD2 (6 bases). Sequenced sample: blood. This receptor was identified in a woman younger than 35 with Graves' hyperthyroidism. The CDR3 spells CSHSGDSNTGELFF. In DNA form, the CDR3 reads TGCAGCCATTCCGGGGACTCGAACACCGGGGAGCTGTTTTTT.